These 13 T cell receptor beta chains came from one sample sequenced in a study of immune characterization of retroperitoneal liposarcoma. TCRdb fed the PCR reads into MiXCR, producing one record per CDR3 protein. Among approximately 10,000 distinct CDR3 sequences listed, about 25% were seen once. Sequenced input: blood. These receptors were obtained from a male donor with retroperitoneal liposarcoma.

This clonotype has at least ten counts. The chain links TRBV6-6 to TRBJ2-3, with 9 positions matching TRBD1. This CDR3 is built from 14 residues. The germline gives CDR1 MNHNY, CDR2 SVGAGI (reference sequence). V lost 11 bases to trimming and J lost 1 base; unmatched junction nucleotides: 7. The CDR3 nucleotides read TGTGCCTCACACCGGGACAGGGGCACAGATACGCAGTATTTT. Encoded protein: CASHRDRGTDTQYF.

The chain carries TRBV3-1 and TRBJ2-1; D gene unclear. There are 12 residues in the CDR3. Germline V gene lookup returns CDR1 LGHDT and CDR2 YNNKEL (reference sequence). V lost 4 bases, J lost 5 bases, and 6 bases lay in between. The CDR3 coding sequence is TGTGCCAGCAGCCCAGCAGACAATGAGCAGTTCTTC. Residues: CASSPADNEQFF.

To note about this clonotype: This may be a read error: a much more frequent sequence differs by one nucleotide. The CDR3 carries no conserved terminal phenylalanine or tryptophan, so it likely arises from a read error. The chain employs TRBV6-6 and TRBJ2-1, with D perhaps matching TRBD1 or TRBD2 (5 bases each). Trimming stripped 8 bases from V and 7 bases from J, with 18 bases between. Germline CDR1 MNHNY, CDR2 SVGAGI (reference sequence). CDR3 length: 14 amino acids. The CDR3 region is CASARDLVWNEQFY. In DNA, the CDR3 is TGTGCCAGCGCAAGGGACCTGGTCTGGAATGAGCAGTTCTAC.

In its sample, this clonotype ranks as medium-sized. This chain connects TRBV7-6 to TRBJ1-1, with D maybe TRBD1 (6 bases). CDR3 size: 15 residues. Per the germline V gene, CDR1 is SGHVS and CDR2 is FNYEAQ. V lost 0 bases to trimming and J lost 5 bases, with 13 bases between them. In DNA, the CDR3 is TGTGCCAGCAGCTTAGCGCGAGGGGGAGGGACTGAAGCTTTCTTT. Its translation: CASSLARGGGTEAFF.

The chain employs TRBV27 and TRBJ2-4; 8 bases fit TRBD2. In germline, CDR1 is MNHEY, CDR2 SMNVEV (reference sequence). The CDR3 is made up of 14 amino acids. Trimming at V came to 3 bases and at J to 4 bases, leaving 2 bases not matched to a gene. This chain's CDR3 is CASSLAGGKNIQYF. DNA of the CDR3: TGTGCCAGCAGTTTGGCGGGGGGAAAAAACATTCAGTACTTC.

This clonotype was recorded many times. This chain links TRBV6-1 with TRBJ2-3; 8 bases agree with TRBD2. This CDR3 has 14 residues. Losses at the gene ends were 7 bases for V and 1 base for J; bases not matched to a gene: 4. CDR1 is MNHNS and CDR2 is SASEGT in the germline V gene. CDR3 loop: CASTISGGTDTQYF. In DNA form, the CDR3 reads TGTGCCAGCACTATTAGCGGGGGCACAGATACGCAGTATTTT.

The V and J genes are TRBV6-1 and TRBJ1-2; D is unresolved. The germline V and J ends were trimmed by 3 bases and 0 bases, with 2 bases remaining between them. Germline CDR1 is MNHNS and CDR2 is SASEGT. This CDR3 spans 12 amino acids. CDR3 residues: CASSDSNYGYTF. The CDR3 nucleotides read TGTGCCAGCAGTGACTCTAACTATGGCTACACCTTC.

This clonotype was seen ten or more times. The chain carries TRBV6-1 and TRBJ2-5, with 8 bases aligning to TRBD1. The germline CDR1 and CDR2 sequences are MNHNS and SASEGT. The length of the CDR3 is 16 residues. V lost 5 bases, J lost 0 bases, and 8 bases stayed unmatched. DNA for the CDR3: TGTGCCAGCAGTCCGCGGACAGGGACGTACCAAGAGACCCAGTACTTC. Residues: CASSPRTGTYQETQYF.

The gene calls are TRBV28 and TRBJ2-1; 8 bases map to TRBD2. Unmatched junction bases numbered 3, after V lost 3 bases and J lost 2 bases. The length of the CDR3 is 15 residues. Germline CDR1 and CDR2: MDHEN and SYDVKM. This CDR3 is CASSLSGGPYNEQFF. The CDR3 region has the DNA TGTGCCAGCAGTTTGAGCGGGGGCCCCTACAATGAGCAGTTCTTC.

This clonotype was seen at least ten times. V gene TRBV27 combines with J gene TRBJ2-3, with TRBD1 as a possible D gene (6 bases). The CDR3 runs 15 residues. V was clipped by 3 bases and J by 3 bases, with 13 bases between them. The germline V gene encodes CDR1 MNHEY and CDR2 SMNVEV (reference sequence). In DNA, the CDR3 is TGTGCCAGCAGTTTTCTTTCAGGGGAAACAGATACGCAGTATTTT. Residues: CASSFLSGETDTQYF.

CDR3 sequence (DNA): TGTGCCAGCAGATATAGCGGGGGGCACAATGAGCAGTTCTTC. The encoded protein is CASRYSGGHNEQFF. The genes are TRBV11-1 and TRBJ2-1, with 10 bases matching TRBD2. Germline V CDR1 and CDR2: SGHAT, FQDESV (reference sequence). V trimming: 6 bases; J trimming: 5 bases; junction bases outside the gene matches: 4. CDR3 length equals 14 residues.

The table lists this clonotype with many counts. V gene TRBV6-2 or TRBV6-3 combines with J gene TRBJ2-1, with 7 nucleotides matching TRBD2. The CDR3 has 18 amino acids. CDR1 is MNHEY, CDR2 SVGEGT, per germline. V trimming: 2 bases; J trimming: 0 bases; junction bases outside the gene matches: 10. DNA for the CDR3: TGTGCCAGCAGTTACCCCCATGGCGGGGGAATCTCCTACAATGAGCAGTTCTTC. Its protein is CASSYPHGGGISYNEQFF.

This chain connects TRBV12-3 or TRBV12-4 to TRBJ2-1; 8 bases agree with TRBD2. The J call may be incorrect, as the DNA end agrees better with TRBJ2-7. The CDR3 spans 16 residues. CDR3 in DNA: TGTGCCAGCAGTTTAGGGTGGGCGGGGGGAGCCTACGAGCAGTACTTC. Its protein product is CASSLGWAGGAYEQYF.